This TCR beta chain was recovered during a study of PD-1 blockade in classical Hodgkin lymphoma. Study background: It was nivolumab at 3 mg/kg, given intravenously every 2 weeks, that patients received.

TCRdb's table, derived via immunoSEQ multiplex PCR, lists solely in-frame clones and lacks some. The sample lists some 24,000 clones, around 84% occurring once. The sample's time point: cycle 4 day 1 (C4D1), after less than 7 weeks of nivolumab. Every patient had relapsed following autologous stem cell transplantation, and cohorts differed in brentuximab vedotin exposure. V trimming: 3 bases; J trimming: 2 bases; junction bases outside the gene matches: 1. The V gene's germline CDR1 is MDHEN and CDR2 SYDVKM. The CDR3 covers 16 residues. Study outcomes and limitations: Newly diagnosed patients were said to have less baseline TCR diversity than healthy donors did. A significant rise in TCR diversity by C4D1 was seen for CD4+ but not CD8+ cells. Sources of repertoire differences remain undefined, possibly disease activity or prior therapy.

With regard to this clone: The target antigen is unknown.

This sequence originates from a human donor with classical Hodgkin lymphoma. J is TRBJ2-5 and V is TRBV28, with 15 nucleotides matching TRBD2. Here the sequenced sample was peripheral blood mononuclear cells (PBMCs), taken before the fourth cycle of nivolumab. The CDR3 bases are TGTGCCAGCAGTTTCGGGACTAGCGGGGGGCAAGAGACCCAGTACTTC. Translation gives CASSFGTSGGQETQYF.